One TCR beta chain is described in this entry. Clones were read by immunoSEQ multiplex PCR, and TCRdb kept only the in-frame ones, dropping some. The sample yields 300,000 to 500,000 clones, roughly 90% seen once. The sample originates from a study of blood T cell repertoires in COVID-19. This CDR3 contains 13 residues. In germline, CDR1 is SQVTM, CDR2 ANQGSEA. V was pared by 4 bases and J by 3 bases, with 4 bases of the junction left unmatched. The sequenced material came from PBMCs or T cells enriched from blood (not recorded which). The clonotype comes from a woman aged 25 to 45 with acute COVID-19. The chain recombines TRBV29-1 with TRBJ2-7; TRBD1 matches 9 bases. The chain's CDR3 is CSVVDRGFYEQYF. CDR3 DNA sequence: TGCAGCGTTGTGGACAGGGGATTCTACGAGCAGTACTTC.